This TCR beta chain comes out of a study of graft-versus-host responses after intestinal transplantation. Study-level background: The study gave all recipients anti-thymocyte globulin induction, then tacrolimus and steroids for 2 to 3 years.

A word on this clone: What it binds is not known.

General study results and limits: Graft-donor T cell macrochimerism in patients accompanied high graft-versus-host to host-versus-graft clonal ratios in allografts. Detected in recipient marrow were GvH clones, some of which were first observed in ileum or blood.

Only in-frame clones appear in the TCRdb table, and some are missing; sequencing was by immunoSEQ multiplex PCR. This sample has approximately 90,000 clones, with approximately 90% found just once. The CDR3 is 14 residues long. The ends lost 5 bases at V and 8 bases at J; junction bases unmatched: 10. CDR1 is LNHDA, CDR2 SQIVND, per germline (reference sequence). The TCR sequence derives from a human donor who was the organ donor for an intestinal transplant. This chain uses TRBV19 with TRBJ1-1, with TRBD1 matching over 8 bases. The sequences come from unstimulated CD8+ T cells sorted from spleen or lymph node cells, collected before transplant. CDR3 amino acids: CASSWLTGDGEAFF. CDR3 coding DNA: TGTGCCAGTAGTTGGCTGACAGGGGACGGAGAAGCTTTCTTT. Combining the CDR3 with reference TRBV19 and TRBJ1-1 gives the whole variable domain DGGITQSPKYLFRKEGQNVTLSCEQNLNHDAMYWYRQDPGQGLRLIYYSQIVNDFQKGDIAEGYSVSREKKESFPLTVTSAQKNPTAFYLCASSWLTGDGEAFFGQGTRLTVV.